This TCR beta chain appears in the sequencing data of a study of cytomegalovirus exposure and HLA in healthy donors. The V gene's germline CDR1 is KGHSH and CDR2 LQKENI. This CDR3 spans 13 amino acids. Trimming pared 6 bases from V and 8 bases from J, leaving 15 bases between. 13 Jbeta primers and 60 Vbeta primers were used for the PCR. Sequencing used immunoSEQ multiplex PCR; TCRdb keeps in-frame clones, though not all of them. Seen here are some 100,000 clones, 76% observed once, and the top ten hold roughly 12%. The sequenced sample was PBMCs. The TCR sequence derives from a woman between 35 and 50 years old in good health and CMV-seropositive. The rearrangement uses TRBV18 and TRBJ2-3, with D possibly TRBD2 on 5 matching bases. CDR3 loop: CASSRGLSRTQYF. CDR3 coding DNA: TGTGCCAGCTCCCGTGGACTGTCCCGTACGCAGTATTTT.